The present T cell receptor delta chain was sequenced within a study of DNA immune sequencing with unique molecular identifiers. Background on the study: Fluorescence-activated cell sorting enriched γδ T cells from PBMC. Study observations and caveats: Only primer-targeted TRD sequences can be detected; novel ones are missed. In several healthy donors, top 5 TRD clonotypes exceeded half of productive molecules.

This clone came up a few times. Antigen: not known. Genomic DNA underwent 32-plex PCR targeting all 8 TRDV and 4 TRDJ genes. Adapter PCR followed roughly 3 barcoding PCR cycles that attached a 12-nucleotide UMI. With CATT, TCRdb re-called clones from the multiplex PCR reads. The profile shows 730 or so delta-chain clones, less than 15% of them singletons. The sequence was collected from a human donor in good health. The specimen sequenced was gamma-delta T cells from PBMCs.

CDR3 nucleotides: TGTGCTCTTGGGGAACCAACCCCGGGGGACTACACCGATAAACTCATCTTT. It translates to CALGEPTPGDYTDKLIF. This sequence joins TRDV1 and TRDJ1; D perhaps matches TRDD3 (6 bases). CDR3 length: 17 amino acids. Germline V gene sequence: CDR1 TSWWSYY, CDR2 QGS. Deletions cut 1 base from V and 0 bases from J, with 15 bases between.